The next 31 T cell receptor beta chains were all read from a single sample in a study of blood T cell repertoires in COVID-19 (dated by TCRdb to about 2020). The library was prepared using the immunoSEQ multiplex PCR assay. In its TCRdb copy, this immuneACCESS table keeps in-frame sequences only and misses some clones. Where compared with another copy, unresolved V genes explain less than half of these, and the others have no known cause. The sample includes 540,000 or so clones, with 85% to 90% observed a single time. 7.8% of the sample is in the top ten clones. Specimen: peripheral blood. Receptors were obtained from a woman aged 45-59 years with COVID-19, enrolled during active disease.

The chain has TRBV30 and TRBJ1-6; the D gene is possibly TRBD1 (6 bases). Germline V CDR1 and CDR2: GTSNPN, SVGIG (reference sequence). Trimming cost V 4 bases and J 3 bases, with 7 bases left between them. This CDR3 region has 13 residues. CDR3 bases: TGTGCCTGGACCAGGGGCTATAATTCACCCCTCCACTTT. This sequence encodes CAWTRGYNSPLHF.

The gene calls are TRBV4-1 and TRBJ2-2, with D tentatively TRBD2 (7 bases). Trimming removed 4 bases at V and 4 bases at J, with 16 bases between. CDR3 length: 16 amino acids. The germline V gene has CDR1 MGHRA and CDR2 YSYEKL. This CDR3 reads CASSLQGGVGTGELFF. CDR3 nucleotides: TGCGCCAGCAGCCTGCAAGGGGGGGTCGGCACCGGGGAGCTGTTTTTT.

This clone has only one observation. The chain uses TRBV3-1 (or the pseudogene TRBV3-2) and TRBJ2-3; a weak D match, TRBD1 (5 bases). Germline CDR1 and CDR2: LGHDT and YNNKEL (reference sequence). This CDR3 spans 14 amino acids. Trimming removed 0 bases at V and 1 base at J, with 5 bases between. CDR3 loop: CASSQEGGTDTQYF. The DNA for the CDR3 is TGTGCCAGCAGCCAAGAAGGGGGCACAGATACGCAGTATTTT.

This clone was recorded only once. In DNA form, the CDR3 reads TGCAGCGTGGGGAACAGGGACACAGGAGGAAACACCATATATTTT. The encoded protein is CSVGNRDTGGNTIYF. The V call is TRBV29-1, the J call TRBJ1-3, with D possibly being TRBD1 (6 bases). The CDR3 has 15 amino acids. Germline values: CDR1 SQVTM, CDR2 ANQGSEA. Trimming shortened V by 6 bases and J by 4 bases, and 19 bases separated the two germline ends.

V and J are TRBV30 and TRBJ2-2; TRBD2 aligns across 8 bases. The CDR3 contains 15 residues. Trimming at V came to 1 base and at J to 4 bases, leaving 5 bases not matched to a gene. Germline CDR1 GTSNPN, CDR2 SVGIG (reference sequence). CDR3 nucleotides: TGTGCCTGGAGTGATAGCGGGGATCCCACCGGGGAGCTGTTTTTT. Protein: CAWSDSGDPTGELFF.

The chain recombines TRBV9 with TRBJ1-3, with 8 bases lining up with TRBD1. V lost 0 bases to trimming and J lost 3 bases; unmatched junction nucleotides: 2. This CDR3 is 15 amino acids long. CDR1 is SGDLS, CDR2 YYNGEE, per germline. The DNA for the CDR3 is TGTGCCAGCAGCGTAGCAACAGGGGGTGGAAACACCATATATTTT. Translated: CASSVATGGGNTIYF.

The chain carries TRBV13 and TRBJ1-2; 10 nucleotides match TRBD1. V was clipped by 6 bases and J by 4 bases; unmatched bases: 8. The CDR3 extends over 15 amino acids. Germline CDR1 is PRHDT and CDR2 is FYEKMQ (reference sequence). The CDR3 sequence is CASSPTGGASYGYTF. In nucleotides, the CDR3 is TGTGCCAGCAGTCCGACAGGGGGCGCGAGCTATGGCTACACCTTC.

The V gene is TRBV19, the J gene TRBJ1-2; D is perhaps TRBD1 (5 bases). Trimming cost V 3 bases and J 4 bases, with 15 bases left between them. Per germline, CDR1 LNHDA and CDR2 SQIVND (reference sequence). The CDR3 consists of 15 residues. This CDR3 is CASSMGVREFYGYTF. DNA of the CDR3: TGTGCCAGTAGTATGGGGGTCCGGGAGTTCTATGGCTACACCTTC.

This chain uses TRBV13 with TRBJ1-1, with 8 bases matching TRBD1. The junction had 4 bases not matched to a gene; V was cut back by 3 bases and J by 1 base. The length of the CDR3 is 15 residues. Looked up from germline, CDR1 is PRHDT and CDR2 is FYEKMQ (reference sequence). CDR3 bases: TGTGCCAGCAGCTTCCCCGGACAGGGGAACACTGAAGCTTTCTTT. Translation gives CASSFPGQGNTEAFF.

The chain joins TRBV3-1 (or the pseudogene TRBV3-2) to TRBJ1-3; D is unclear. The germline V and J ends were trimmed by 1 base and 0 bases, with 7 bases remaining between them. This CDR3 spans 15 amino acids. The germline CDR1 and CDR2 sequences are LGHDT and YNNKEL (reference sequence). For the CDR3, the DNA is TGTGCCAGCAGCCAAGGAGCCGACTCTGGAAACACCATATATTTT. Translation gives CASSQGADSGNTIYF.

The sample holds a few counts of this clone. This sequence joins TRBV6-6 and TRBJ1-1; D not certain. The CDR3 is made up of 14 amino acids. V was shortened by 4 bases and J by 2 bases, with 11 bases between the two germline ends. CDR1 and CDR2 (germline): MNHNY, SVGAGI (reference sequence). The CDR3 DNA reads TGTGCCAGCAGTTTTTCTATTCTTAACACTGAAGCTTTCTTT. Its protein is CASSFSILNTEAFF.

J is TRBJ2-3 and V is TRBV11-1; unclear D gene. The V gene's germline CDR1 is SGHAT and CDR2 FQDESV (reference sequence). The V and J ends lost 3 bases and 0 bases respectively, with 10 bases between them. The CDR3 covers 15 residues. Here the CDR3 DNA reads TGTGCCAGCAGCTTTCTGGTCAGGAGCACAGATACGCAGTATTTT. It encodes CASSFLVRSTDTQYF.

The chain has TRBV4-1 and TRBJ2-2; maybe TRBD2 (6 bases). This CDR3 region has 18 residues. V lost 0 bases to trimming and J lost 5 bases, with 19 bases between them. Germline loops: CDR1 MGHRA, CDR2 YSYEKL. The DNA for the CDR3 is TGCGCCAGCAGCCAAGATCGATCGGAGGGGCGGAGAACCGGGGAGCTGTTTTTT. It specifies CASSQDRSEGRRTGELFF.

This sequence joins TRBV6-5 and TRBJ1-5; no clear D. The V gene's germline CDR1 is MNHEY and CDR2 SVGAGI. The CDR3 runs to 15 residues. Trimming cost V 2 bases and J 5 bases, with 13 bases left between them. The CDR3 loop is CASSYLPGMDQPQHF. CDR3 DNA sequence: TGTGCCAGCAGTTACCTTCCAGGTATGGATCAGCCCCAGCATTTT.

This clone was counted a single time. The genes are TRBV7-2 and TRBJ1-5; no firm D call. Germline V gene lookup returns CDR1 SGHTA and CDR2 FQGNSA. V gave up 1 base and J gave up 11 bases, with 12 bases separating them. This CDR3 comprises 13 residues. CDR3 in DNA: TGTGCCAGCAGCTTAGAACAGATATCAGCCCAGCATTTT. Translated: CASSLEQISAQHF. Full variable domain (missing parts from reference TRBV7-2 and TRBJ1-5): GAGVSQSPSNKVTEKGKDVELRCDPISGHTALYWYRQSLGQGLEFLIYFQGNSAPDKSGLPSDRFSAERTGGSVSTLTIQRTQQEDSAVYLCASSLEQISAQHFGDGTRLSIL.

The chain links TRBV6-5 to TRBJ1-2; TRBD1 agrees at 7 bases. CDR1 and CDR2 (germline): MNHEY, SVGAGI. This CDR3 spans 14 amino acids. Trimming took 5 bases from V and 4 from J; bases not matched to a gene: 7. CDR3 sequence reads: CASSLTGDPYGYTF. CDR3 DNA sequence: TGTGCCAGCAGTCTCACAGGGGACCCCTATGGCTACACCTTC.

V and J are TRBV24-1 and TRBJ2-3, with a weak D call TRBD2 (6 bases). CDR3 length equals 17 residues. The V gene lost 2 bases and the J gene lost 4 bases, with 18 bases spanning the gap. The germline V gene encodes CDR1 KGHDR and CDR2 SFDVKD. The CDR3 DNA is TGTGCCACCAGTGATTACCGAACTCGACTAGTACCAGATACGCAGTATTTT. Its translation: CATSDYRTRLVPDTQYF.

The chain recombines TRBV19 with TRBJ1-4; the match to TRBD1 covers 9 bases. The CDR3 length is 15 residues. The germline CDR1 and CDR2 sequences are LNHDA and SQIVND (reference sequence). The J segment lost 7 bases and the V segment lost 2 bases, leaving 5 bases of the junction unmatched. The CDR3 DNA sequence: TGTGCCAGTAGTATACACAGGGGGCGTGTTGAAAAACTGTTTTTT. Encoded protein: CASSIHRGRVEKLFF.

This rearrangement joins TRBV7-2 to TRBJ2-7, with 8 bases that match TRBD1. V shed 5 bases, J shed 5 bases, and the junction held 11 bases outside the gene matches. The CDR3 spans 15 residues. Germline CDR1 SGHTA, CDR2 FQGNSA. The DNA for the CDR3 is TGTGCCAGCAGCCCCGAGCTGGACAGGGCTAACGAGCAGTACTTC. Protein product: CASSPELDRANEQYF.

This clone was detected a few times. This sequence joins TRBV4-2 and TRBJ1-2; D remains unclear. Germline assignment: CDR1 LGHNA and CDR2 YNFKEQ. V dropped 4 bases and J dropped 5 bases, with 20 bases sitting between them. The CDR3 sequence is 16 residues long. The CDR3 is CASSPTTGPRGYGYTF. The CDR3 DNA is TGTGCCAGCAGCCCAACAACCGGGCCCCGGGGTTATGGCTACACCTTC.

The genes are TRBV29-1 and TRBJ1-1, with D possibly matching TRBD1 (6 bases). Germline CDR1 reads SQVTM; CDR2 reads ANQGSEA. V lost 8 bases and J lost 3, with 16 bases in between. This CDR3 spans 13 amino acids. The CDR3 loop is CSPTRGRDTEAFF. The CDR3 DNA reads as TGCAGCCCTACCAGGGGAAGGGACACTGAAGCTTTCTTT. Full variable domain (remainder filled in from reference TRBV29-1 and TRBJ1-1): SAVISQKPSRDICQRGTSLTIQCQVDSQVTMMFWYRQQPGQSLTLIATANQGSEATYESGFVIDKFPISRPNLTFSTLTVSNMSPEDSSIYLCSPTRGRDTEAFFGQGTRLTVV.

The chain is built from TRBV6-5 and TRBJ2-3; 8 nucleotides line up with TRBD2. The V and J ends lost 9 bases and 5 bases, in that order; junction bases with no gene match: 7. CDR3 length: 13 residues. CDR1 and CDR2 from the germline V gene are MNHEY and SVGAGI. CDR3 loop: CASVTSGGDTQYF. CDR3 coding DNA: TGTGCCAGTGTGACGAGCGGGGGAGATACGCAGTATTTT.

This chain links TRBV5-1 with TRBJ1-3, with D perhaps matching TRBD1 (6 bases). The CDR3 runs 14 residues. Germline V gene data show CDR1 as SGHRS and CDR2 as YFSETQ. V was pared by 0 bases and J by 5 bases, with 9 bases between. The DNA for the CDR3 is TGCGCCAGCAGCTTGGCCGGGGGGCGAAACACCATATATTTT. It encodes CASSLAGGRNTIYF.

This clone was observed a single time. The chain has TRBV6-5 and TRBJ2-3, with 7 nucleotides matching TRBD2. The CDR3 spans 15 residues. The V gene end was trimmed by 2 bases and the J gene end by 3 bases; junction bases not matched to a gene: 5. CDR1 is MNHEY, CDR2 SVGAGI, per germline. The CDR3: CASSYSGASTDTQYF. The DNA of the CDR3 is TGTGCCAGCAGTTACAGCGGGGCCTCGACAGATACGCAGTATTTT.

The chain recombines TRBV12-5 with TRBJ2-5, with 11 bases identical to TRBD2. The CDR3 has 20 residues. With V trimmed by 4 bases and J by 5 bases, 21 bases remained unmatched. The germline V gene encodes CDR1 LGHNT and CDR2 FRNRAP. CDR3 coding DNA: TGTGCTAGTGGTTCTCCTTCACTAGCGGGGGACACACCGGGTGGGGAGACCCAGTACTTC. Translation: CASGSPSLAGDTPGGETQYF.

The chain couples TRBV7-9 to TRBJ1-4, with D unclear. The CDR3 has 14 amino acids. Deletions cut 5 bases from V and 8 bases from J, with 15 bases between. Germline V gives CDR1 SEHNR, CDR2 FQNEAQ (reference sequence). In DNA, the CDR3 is TGTGCCAGCAGCCCATCGGGGTTAGGGGAAAAACTGTTTTTT. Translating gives CASSPSGLGEKLFF.

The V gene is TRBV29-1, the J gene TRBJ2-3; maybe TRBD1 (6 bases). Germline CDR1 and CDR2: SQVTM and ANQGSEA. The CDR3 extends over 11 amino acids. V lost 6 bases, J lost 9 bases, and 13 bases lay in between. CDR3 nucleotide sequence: TGCAGCGTCCTGAGGGGGAACACGCAGTATTTT. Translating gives CSVLRGNTQYF.

This CDR3 reads CASSLFASGGANEQFF. The CDR3 DNA reads as TGTGCCAGCAGCTTATTCGCTAGCGGGGGGGCTAATGAGCAGTTCTTC. The chain joins TRBV7-9 to TRBJ2-1; 12 bases are shared with TRBD2. J was trimmed by 7 bases and V by 2 bases; bases with no gene match: 6. The length of the CDR3 is 16 residues. Germline CDR1 and CDR2: SEHNR and FQNEAQ (reference sequence).

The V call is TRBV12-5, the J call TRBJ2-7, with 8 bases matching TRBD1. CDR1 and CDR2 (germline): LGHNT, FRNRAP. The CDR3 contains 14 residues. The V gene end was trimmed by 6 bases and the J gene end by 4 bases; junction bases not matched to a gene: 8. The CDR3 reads CASGFDRGAYEQYF. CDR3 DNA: TGTGCTAGTGGCTTCGACAGGGGCGCTTACGAGCAGTACTTC.

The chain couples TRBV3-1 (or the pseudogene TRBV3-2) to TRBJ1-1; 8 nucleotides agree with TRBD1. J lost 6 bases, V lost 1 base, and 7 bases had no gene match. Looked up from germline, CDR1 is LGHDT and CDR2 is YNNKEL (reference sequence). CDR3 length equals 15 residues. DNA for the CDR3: TGTGCCAGCAGCCAAGGTCCGCGACAGGGGCCTGAAGCTTTCTTT. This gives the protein CASSQGPRQGPEAFF.

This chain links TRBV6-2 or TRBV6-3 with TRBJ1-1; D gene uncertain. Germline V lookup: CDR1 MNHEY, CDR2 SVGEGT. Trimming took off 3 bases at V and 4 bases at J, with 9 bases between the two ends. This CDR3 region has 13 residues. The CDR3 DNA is TGTGCCAGCAGTTATTATTCGTCCACTGAAGCTTTCTTT. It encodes CASSYYSSTEAFF.